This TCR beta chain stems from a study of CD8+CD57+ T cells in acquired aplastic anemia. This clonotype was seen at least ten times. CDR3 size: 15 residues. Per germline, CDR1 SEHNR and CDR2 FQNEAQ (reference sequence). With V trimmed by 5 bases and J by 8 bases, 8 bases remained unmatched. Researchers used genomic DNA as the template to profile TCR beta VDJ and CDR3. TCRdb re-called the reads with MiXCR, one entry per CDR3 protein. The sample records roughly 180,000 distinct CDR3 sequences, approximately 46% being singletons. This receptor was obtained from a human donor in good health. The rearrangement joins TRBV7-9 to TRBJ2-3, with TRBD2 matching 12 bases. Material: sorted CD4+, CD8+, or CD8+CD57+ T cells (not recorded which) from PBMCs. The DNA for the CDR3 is TGTGCCAGCAGCGCCCGGACTAGCGGGAAGCGTACGCAGTATTTT. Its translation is CASSARTSGKRTQYF.